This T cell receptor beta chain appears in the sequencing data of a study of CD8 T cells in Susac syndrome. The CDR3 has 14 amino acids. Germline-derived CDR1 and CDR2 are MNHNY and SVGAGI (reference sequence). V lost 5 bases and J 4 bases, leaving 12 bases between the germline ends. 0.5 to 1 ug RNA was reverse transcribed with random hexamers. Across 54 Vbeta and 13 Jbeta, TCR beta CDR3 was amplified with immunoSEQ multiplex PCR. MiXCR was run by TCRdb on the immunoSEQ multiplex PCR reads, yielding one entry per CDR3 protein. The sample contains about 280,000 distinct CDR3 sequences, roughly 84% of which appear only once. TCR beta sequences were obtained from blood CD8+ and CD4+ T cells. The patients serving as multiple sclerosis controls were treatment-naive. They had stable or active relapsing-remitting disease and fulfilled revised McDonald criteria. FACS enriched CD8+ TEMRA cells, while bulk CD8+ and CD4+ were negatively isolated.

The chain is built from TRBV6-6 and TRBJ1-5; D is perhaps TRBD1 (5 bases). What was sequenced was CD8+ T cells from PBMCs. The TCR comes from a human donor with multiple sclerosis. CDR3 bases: TGTGCCAGCAGTGACGGGGGAATTAATCAGCCCCAGCATTTT. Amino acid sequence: CASSDGGINQPQHF.